The present entry profiles one TCR beta chain with its context. The authors' processing: By means of reference gene primer amplification, nucleated cell counts were estimated. Data came from immunoSEQ multiplex PCR; TCRdb stores just in-frame clones and leaves some out. D and trimming come from the DNA, and the V and J calls and clone size come from that table. The sample consists of a few hundred thousand clones, about 89% of them appearing once. The germline gives CDR1 SNHLY, CDR2 FYNNEI. Trimming took 1 base from V and 3 from J, leaving 6 bases between them. The length of the CDR3 is 14 residues. This sample was included in a study of blood T cell repertoires in COVID-19. Study-level background: The samples span acute and convalescent COVID-19 from the United States, Italy and Spain. In each case, the material was cDNA or gDNA derived from T cells, B-cell-depleted T cells, or PBMCs.

V and J are TRBV2 and TRBJ2-2; possibly TRBD2 for D (5 bases). Sequenced: peripheral blood. The clonotype was recovered from a man in his forties with acute or convalescent COVID-19. DNA for the CDR3: TGTGCCAGCAGTGAAGGGACTCACACCGGGGAGCTGTTTTTT. Translated, it gives CASSEGTHTGELFF. Supplemented by reference TRBV2 and TRBJ2-2, the full variable domain reads EPEVTQTPSHQVTQMGQEVILRCVPISNHLYFYWYRQILGQKVEFLVSFYNNEISEKSEIFDDQFSVERPDGSNFTLKIRSTKLEDSAMYFCASSEGTHTGELFFGEGSRLTVL.